This TCR beta chain was recorded in a study of human T cells and chemical hapten exposure (TCRdb year 2021). Looking at the study overall: For sensitization, 2% DPC in acetone was applied to an approximately 2 cm by approximately 2 cm area of upper inner arm skin. Blood samples were taken from patients before sensitization (week 0) and at 2, 6 and about 24 weeks after DPC sensitization. About 28 alopecia patients gave blood for TCR sequencing at one to four time points (pre-sensitization, 2, 6 and 24 weeks). The libraries were sequenced as a pool, and the TCR yield per sample differed mostly because of small variations in library volumes within the pool. Patch testing on the upper back used Finn chambers containing 0.01% DPC, with scoring done after 6 days according to International Contact Dermatitis Research Group standards. The patient cohort, mostly female, included alopecia areata with under or over 50% scalp involvement, alopecia totalis and alopecia universalis. Peripheral blood TCR repertoire changes were tracked in vivo in alopecia patients during primary and secondary sensitization to the hapten diphenylcyclopropenone (DPC). Weekly therapeutic DPC doses were additionally applied to the scalp of patients throughout the roughly 24-week study period. General conclusions and limits of the study: DPC sensitization did not change the number of TCRs with a frequency above 1 in 1000, and there was no evidence of changes in global repertoire structure. Patch test score was positively correlated with the number of PT1 expanded TCRs, with significance at thresholds 8, 16 and 32 but not at 4. Compared with pre-sensitization or healthy control sets, expanded TCRs formed significantly more large CDR3 similarity clusters, which is consistent with antigen-driven responses. After repeated subsampling, changes were observed in the strength of the expansion versus patch-test correlation and in the threshold at which the correlation became significant. Because every patient had alopecia, a presumed autoimmune disease, the patients' immune response might differ from that of healthy individuals.

V is pruned by 6 bases and J by 5 bases, leaving 6 bases of the junction without a gene match. CDR3 length: 15 amino acids, cysteine to phenylalanine. The retained sequence is limited to the CDR3, 45 bases, with the frame set at the first base. Based on the germline V gene, the CDR1 and CDR2 sequences are SGHTA and FQGNSA. This clonotype was counted between two and nine times. No antigen is known for it. No much larger clonotype is one base removed from it; base qualities were not supplied. The library was made by RACE. Sequencing was performed on a NextSeq 500. During library preparation, unique molecular identifiers were attached to individual cDNA molecules so that TCRs could be counted in a quantitative, reproducible way. Both TCR alpha and TCR beta chains were sequenced from each blood RNA sample. On the authors' methods: Samples had a median of roughly 91,000 TCRs, with a range from 23,224 to 690,600. V, J and CDR3 annotation of the TCR reads was carried out using the Decombinator software suite. To make PS versus PT1 abundance plots, every sample was subsampled to the same number of TCRs (28,000). Expanded TCRs were defined as absent before sensitization and observed at least eight times at the 2-week time point. TCRdb reanalyzed the raw reads on its own, using fastp at Q25 for trimming and MiXCR for clone calling, and kept in-frame beta chains. Each CDR3 protein gets just one entry, which takes the most common genes and DNA from the rows behind it. None of the V and J calls come from the authors' own analysis; TCRdb made them. Here the sample has about 380,000 distinct CDR3 sequences; approximately 4.4% occur a single time. Together, the top ten hold under 3% of the sample.

The meaning of the sample's time point label: patch test 1, 2 weeks after DPC sensitization. The treatment or condition label here, explained by the study, means: therapeutic diphenylcyclopropenone sensitization with weekly scalp DPC. At every patch-test visit, the blood draw took place before the patch test was put on. Eligible patients were aged 18 to 70, diagnosed with alopecia, deemed suitable for DPC therapy, and excluded if pregnant. Total RNA was extracted from unfractionated whole blood that had been collected in Tempus Blood RNA tubes. Here the sequenced sample was whole blood, taken in connection with sensitization to the hapten diphenylcyclopropenone (DPC). The chain is made from TRBV7-2 and TRBJ2-5; the junction holds 13 bases that match TRBD2. This clonotype was obtained from a woman aged 45-60 years with alopecia areata. Some clones in this sample may be carry-over from other donors' samples. The sequenced DNA is TGTGCCAGCAGTAGGACTAGCGGGAGACCCGAGACCCAGTACTTC. Its translation reads: CASSRTSGRPETQYF.